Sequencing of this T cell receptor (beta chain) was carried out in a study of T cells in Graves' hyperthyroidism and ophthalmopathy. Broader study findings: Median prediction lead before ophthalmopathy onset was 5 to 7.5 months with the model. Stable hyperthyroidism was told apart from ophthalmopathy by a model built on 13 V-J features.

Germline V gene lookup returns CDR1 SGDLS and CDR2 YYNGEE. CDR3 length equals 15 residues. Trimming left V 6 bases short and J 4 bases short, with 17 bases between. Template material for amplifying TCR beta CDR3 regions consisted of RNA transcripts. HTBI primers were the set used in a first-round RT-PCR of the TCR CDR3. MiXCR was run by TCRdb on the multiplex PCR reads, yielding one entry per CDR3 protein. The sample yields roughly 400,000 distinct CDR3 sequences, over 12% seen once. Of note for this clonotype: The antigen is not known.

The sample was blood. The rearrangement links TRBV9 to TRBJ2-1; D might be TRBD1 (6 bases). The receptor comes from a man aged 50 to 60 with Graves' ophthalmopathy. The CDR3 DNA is TGTGCCAGCACCTCTAACCAGGGGCGTTACAATGAGCAGTTCTTC. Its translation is CASTSNQGRYNEQFF.